This TCR beta chain was captured by sequencing in a study of Ad26.COV2.S vaccination and SARS-CoV-2 variants. On the study more broadly: By the intramuscular route, Ad26.COV2.S was given once, or twice 56 days apart. Study outcomes and limitations: Post-vaccination breadth of spike-specific CD8+ and CD4+ T cell responses was reportedly substantial. Possibly, TCR breadth and depth analyses underestimated total T cell responses.

This clone appeared a few times. Its antigen is as yet unknown. Treatment reported: around 19 received Ad26.COV2.S at low or high dose, single or two shots; 5 received placebo; per-sample allocation not given. Day 63 after the first vaccine or placebo injection was the time point for sampling. An Ad26 vector carrying the Wuhan-strain SARS-CoV-2 spike served as the vaccine. The data were produced by immunoSEQ multiplex PCR, yet TCRdb's version contains in-frame clones alone and is incomplete. Of some 460,000 clones listed, 89% are singletons. The ends were cut back, 4 bases at V and 0 bases at J, with 13 bases in the middle. The CDR3 runs 16 residues. Germline CDR1 reads LGHDT; CDR2 reads YNNKEL (reference sequence).

The sequencing here drew on peripheral blood, taken in a trial of Ad26.COV2.S vaccine versus placebo. The chain joins TRBV3-1 (or the pseudogene TRBV3-2) to TRBJ2-1; D is perhaps TRBD2 (6 bases). This receptor was taken from a person aged 18-60 years who received the Ad26.COV2.S COVID-19 vaccine or a placebo. The CDR3 reads CASSPPGTSSYNEQFF. In DNA form, the CDR3 reads TGTGCCAGCAGCCCCCCAGGGACTTCCTCCTACAATGAGCAGTTCTTC.